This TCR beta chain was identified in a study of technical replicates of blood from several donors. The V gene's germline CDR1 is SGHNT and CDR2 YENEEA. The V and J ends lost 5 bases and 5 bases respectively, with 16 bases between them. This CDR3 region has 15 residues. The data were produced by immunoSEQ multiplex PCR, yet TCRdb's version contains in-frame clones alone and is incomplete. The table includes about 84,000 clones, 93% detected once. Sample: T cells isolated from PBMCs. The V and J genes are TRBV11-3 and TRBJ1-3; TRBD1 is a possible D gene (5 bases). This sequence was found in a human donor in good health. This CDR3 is CASSPRDSPRNTIYF. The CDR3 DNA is TGTGCCAGCAGCCCCCGGGACTCCCCCAGAAACACCATATATTTT.